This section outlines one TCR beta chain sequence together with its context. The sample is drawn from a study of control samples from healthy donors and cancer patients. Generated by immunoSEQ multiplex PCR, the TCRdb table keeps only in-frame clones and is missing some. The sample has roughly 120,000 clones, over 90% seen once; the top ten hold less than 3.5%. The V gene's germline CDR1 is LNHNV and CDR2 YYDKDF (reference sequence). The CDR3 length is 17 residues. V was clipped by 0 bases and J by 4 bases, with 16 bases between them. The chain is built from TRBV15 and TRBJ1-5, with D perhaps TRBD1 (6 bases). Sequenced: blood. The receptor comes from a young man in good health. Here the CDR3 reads CATSRDAGARRNQPQHF. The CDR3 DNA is TGTGCCACCAGCAGAGATGCAGGGGCGCGGAGGAATCAGCCCCAGCATTTT.